This T cell receptor (beta chain) was sequenced during a study of T cells in tumors after PD-1 blockade. Overall study: Prior checkpoint blockade, systemic immunosuppressant use, or anti-cancer therapy within 4 weeks excluded patients.

Only in-frame clones appear in the TCRdb table, and some are missing; sequencing was by immunoSEQ multiplex PCR. The table records some 48,000 clones, more than 75% of them present only once. This CDR3 comprises 16 residues. The J segment lost 4 bases and the V segment lost 5 bases, leaving 11 bases of the junction unmatched. Germline CDR1 reads MDHEN; CDR2 reads SYDVKM. Sequencing used PBMCs, obtained before anti-PD-1 treatment. The V and J genes are TRBV28 and TRBJ1-1, with 9 bases that match TRBD1. The origin of this receptor is a human donor with basal cell carcinoma. The CDR3 reads CASSGNRGPLSTEAFF. The CDR3, as DNA: TGTGCCAGCAGTGGGAACAGGGGGCCGTTGAGCACTGAAGCTTTCTTT.